This TCR beta chain is from a study of blood T cell repertoires in COVID-19. Turning to the study itself: There were acute and convalescent COVID-19 samples, and they came from the United States, Italy and Spain.

Germline CDR1 is LGHNA and CDR2 is YNFKEQ. V lost 1 base, J lost 4 bases, and 15 bases lay in between. CDR3 length equals 16 residues. Participant-reported clinical history was the basis for cohort assignment. Method: immunoSEQ multiplex PCR; TCRdb's copy keeps in-frame clones and lacks some. In the table there are 150,000 to 200,000 clones, about 90% of which are singletons. The sequence came from a human donor with acute COVID-19. The donor label of this sample is uncertain. The specimen was PBMCs or T cells enriched from blood (not recorded which). The rearrangement joins TRBV4-2 to TRBJ2-3; TRBD1 is a possible D gene (5 bases). The CDR3, as DNA: TGTGCCAGCAGCCAAGTTGTCCCCAGGGTGGCAGATACGCAGTATTTT. Its protein is CASSQVVPRVADTQYF.